This TCR beta chain was sequenced for a study of human T cells and chemical hapten exposure (TCRdb year 2021). In the study overall: For sensitization, 2% DPC in acetone was applied to a 2 cm by 2 cm area of upper inner arm skin. The study tracked peripheral blood TCR repertoire changes in vivo during primary and secondary sensitization to the hapten diphenylcyclopropenone (DPC) in alopecia patients. Weekly therapeutic DPC doses were additionally applied to the scalp of patients throughout the roughly 25-week study period. Patch testing on the upper back used Finn chambers containing 0.01% DPC, with scoring done after 6 days according to International Contact Dermatitis Research Group standards. Patient blood was sampled pre-sensitization (week 0) and at 2, 6 and about 24 weeks after DPC sensitization. About 30 alopecia patients provided blood for TCR sequencing at one to four time points (pre-sensitization, 2, 6 and 24 weeks). The libraries were sequenced as a pool, and the TCR yield per sample differed mostly because of small variations in library volumes within the pool. The patient cohort, mostly female, included alopecia areata with under or over 50% scalp involvement, alopecia totalis and alopecia universalis.

Relative to germline, V is 1 base shorter and J is 4 bases shorter, with 16 bases between their ends. The CDR3 measures 16 amino acids from cysteine to phenylalanine. Only the CDR3 part of the read is kept: 48 bases, read in frame from the first base. For CDR1 and CDR2, the germline V gene (reference sequence) lists LGHDT and YNNKEL. This clonotype was picked up many times. Its target antigen remains unknown. No quality values exist for individual bases; no much larger clone is one base distant. General study outcomes and caveats: A positive correlation was found between the number of PT1 expanded TCRs and patch test score, with significance reached at thresholds 8, 16 and 32 but not 4. Compared with pre-sensitization or healthy control sets, expanded TCRs formed significantly more large CDR3 similarity clusters, which is consistent with antigen-driven responses. Repeated subsampling changed both the strength of the expansion versus patch-test correlation and the threshold at which that correlation became significant. Because every patient had alopecia, a presumed autoimmune disease, the patients' immune response might differ from that of healthy individuals. DPC sensitization did not change the number of TCRs with a frequency above 1 in 1000, and there was no evidence of changes in global repertoire structure.

The library was generated by RACE. Data came from a NextSeq 500. During library preparation, unique molecular identifiers were attached to individual cDNA molecules so that TCRs could be counted quantitatively and reproducibly. For every blood RNA sample, sequencing covered both the TCR alpha and TCR beta chains. For the original study's pipeline: A median of around 96,000 TCRs per sample was observed, with a range of 23,224 to 690,600. V, J and CDR3 annotation of the TCR reads was performed with the Decombinator software suite. Every sample was subsampled to the same number of TCRs (28,000) for the PS versus PT1 abundance plots. TCRs were defined as expanded if absent before sensitization and observed at least eight times at the 2-week time point. TCRdb reran the public reads through fastp at Q25 and MiXCR, keeping productive beta chains. CDR3 protein duplicates are merged, each entry listing the most common genes and DNA. These V and J calls derive from TCRdb rather than the authors' analysis. In this sample the table shows some 89,000 distinct CDR3 sequences, about a tenth of which occur a single time. The ten largest clonotypes hold 2% to 2.5% of the sample.

The time point label, as the study defines it: patch test 2, 6 weeks after DPC sensitization. The intended sense of this specimen's treatment or condition label: therapeutic diphenylcyclopropenone sensitization with weekly scalp DPC. At every patch-test visit, the blood draw took place before the patch test was put on. Patients were considered eligible if aged 18 to 70, diagnosed with alopecia and deemed suitable for DPC therapy, and patients were excluded if pregnant. Total RNA was isolated from unfractionated whole blood collected in Tempus Blood RNA tubes. The specimen comprised whole blood, sampled in connection with sensitization to the hapten diphenylcyclopropenone (DPC). The chain is assembled from TRBV3-1 and TRBJ2-5, with the D gene uncertain. This sequence originates from a woman under 40 with alopecia areata. Some clones in this sample may be carry-over from other donors' samples. The sequence in DNA is TGTGCCAGCAGCCAAGTAAGCAAGAGGAATAGAGAGACCCAGTACTTC. Translated, it gives CASSQVSKRNRETQYF.